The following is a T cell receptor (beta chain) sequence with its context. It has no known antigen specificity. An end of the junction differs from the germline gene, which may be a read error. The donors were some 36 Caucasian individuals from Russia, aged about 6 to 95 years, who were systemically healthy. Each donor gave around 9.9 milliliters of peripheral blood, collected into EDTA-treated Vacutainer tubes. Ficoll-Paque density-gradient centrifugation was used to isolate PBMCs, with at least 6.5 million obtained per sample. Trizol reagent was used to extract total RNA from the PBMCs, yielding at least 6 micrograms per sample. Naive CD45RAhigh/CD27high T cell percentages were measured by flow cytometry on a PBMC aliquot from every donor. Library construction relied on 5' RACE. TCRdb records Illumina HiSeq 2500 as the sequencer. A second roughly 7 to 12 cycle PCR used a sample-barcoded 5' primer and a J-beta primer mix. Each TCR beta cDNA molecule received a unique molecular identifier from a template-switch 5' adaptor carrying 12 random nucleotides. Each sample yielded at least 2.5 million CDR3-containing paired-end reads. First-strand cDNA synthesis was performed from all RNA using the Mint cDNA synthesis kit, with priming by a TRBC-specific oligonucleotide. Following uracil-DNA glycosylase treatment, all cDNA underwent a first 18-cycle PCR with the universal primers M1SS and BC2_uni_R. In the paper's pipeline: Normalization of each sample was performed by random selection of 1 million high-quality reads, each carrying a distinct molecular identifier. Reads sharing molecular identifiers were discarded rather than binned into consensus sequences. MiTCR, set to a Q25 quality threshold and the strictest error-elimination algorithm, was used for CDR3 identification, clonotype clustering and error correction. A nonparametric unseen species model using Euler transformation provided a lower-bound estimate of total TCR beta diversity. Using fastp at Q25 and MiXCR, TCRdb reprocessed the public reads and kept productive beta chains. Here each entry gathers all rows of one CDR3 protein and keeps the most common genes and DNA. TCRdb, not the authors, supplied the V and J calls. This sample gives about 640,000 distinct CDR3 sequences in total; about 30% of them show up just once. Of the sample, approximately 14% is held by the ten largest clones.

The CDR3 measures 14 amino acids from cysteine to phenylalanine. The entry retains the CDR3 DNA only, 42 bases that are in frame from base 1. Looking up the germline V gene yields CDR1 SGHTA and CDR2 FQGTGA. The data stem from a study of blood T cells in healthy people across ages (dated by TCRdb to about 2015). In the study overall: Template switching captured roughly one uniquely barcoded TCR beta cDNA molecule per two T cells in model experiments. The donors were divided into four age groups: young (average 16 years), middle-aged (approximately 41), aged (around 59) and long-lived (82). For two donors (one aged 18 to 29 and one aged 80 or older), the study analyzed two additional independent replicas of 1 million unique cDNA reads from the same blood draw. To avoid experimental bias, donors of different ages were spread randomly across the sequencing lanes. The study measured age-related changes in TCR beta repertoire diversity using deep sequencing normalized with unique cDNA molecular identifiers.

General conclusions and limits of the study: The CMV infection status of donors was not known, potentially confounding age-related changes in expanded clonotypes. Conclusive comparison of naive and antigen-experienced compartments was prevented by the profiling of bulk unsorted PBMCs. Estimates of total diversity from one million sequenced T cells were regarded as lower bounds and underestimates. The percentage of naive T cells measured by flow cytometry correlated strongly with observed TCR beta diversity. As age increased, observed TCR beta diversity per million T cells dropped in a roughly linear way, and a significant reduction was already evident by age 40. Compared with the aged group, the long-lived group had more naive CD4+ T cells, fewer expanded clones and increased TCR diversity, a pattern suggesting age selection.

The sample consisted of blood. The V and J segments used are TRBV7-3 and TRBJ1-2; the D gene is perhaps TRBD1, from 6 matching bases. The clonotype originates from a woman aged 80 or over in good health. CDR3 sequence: CASSSTGNSYGYTF. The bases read TGCGCCAGCAGCTCCACAGGGAACAGCTATGGCTACACCTTC.